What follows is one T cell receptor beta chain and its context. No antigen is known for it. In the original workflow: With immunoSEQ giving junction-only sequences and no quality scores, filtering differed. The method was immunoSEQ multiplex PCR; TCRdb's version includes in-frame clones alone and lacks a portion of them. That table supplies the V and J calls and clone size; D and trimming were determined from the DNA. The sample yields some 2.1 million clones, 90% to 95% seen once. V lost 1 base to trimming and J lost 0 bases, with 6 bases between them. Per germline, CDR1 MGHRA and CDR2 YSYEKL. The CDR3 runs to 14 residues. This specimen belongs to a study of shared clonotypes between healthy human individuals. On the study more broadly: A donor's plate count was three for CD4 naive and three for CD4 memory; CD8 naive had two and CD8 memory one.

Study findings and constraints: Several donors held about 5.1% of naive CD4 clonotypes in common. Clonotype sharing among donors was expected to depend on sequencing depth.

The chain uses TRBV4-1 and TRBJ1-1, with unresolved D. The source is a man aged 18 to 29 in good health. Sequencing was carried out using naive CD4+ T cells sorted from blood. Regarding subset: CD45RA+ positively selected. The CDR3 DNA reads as TGCGCCAGCAGCCAAGGGGTAATGAACACTGAAGCTTTCTTT. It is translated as CASSQGVMNTEAFF.